These T cell receptor beta chains were read from a single sample in a study of shared clonotypes between healthy human individuals. The data were produced by immunoSEQ multiplex PCR, yet TCRdb's version contains in-frame clones alone and is incomplete. The sample records roughly 2,000,000 clones, roughly 94% being singletons. The sample was naive CD8+ T cells sorted from blood. The receptor set was obtained from a man younger than 35 in good health. Both conserved end residues are part of each CDR3. The D gene is left open where the match is weak. Rows may omit the clone size; those that give it use once, few, many or a size class.

v_call: TRBV7-9
clone_size: .
d_call: .
j_call: TRBJ2-1
cdr3_aa: CASFVLGYNEQFF
cdr3_nt: TGTGCCTCATTCGTGTTGGGCTACAATGAGCAGTTCTTC

v_call: TRBV27
clone_size: .
d_call: .
j_call: TRBJ2-1
cdr3_aa: CASSSRDLHNEQFF
cdr3_nt: TGTGCCAGCAGTTCCAGGGACCTCCACAATGAGCAGTTCTTC

v_call: TRBV4-3
clone_size: .
d_call: .
j_call: TRBJ2-7
cdr3_aa: CASSQEPQAYEQYF
cdr3_nt: TGCGCCAGCAGCCAAGAACCCCAGGCCTACGAGCAGTACTTC

v_call: TRBV12-2
clone_size: .
d_call: .
j_call: TRBJ1-6
cdr3_aa: CASRLEAVDNSPLHF
cdr3_nt: TGTGCAAGTCGCTTAGAAGCAGTAGATAATTCACCCCTCCACTTT

v_call: TRBV9
clone_size: .
d_call: .
j_call: TRBJ2-7
cdr3_aa: CASSVASGGYEQYF
cdr3_nt: TGTGCCAGCAGCGTAGCTTCCGGCGGATACGAGCAGTACTTC

v_call: TRBV7-2
clone_size: .
d_call: TRBD1
j_call: TRBJ1-2
cdr3_aa: CASSLGVGWDRGTGYGYTF
cdr3_nt: TGTGCCAGCAGCTTAGGGGTCGGGTGGGACAGGGGAACAGGCTATGGCTACACCTTC

v_call: TRBV2
clone_size: .
d_call: TRBD2
j_call: TRBJ2-7
cdr3_aa: CASSEGLAGGSSYEQYF
cdr3_nt: TGTGCCAGCAGTGAGGGACTAGCGGGGGGAAGCTCCTACGAGCAGTACTTC

v_call: TRBV6-1
clone_size: .
d_call: .
j_call: TRBJ2-7
cdr3_aa: CASSAPLGLSYEQYF
cdr3_nt: TGTGCCAGCAGTGCCCCCCTGGGCCTCTCCTACGAGCAGTACTTC

v_call: TRBV27
clone_size: .
d_call: .
j_call: TRBJ1-1
cdr3_aa: CASSALMNTEAFF
cdr3_nt: TGTGCCAGCAGCGCACTCATGAACACTGAAGCTTTCTTT

v_call: TRBV5-1
clone_size: many
d_call: TRBD1
j_call: TRBJ2-7
cdr3_aa: CASSLGTAALEQYF
cdr3_nt: TGCGCCAGCAGCCTAGGGACAGCAGCCCTCGAGCAGTACTTC

v_call: TRBV5-6
clone_size: once
d_call: .
j_call: TRBJ1-2
cdr3_aa: CASSLADGLTHYGYTF
cdr3_nt: TGTGCCAGCAGCTTGGCCGACGGCCTTACCCACTATGGCTACACCTTC

v_call: TRBV27
clone_size: .
d_call: TRBD2
j_call: TRBJ2-1
cdr3_aa: CASSLGGVPYNEQFF
cdr3_nt: TGTGCCAGCAGTTTAGGGGGGGTTCCCTACAATGAGCAGTTCTTC

v_call: TRBV27
clone_size: .
d_call: TRBD2
j_call: TRBJ2-7
cdr3_aa: CASSFTLAGGSGEQYF
cdr3_nt: TGTGCCAGCAGTTTTACCCTAGCGGGAGGATCGGGCGAGCAGTACTTC

v_call: TRBV5-1
clone_size: .
d_call: .
j_call: TRBJ1-1
cdr3_aa: CASSLGQVSDEAFF
cdr3_nt: TGCGCCAGCAGCTTGGGTCAGGTCAGCGATGAAGCTTTCTTT

v_call: TRBV28
clone_size: .
d_call: .
j_call: TRBJ1-1
cdr3_aa: CASSFLMNTEAFF
cdr3_nt: TGTGCCAGCAGTTTTTTGATGAACACTGAAGCTTTCTTT

v_call: TRBV6-5
clone_size: .
d_call: .
j_call: TRBJ2-7
cdr3_aa: CASSYGWAERGLEQYF
cdr3_nt: TGTGCCAGCAGTTATGGGTGGGCGGAGAGGGGACTCGAGCAGTACTTC

v_call: TRBV6-1
clone_size: once
d_call: .
j_call: TRBJ1-5
cdr3_aa: CASSEPPGRQSNQPQHF
cdr3_nt: TGTGCCAGCAGTGAACCACCCGGACGGCAATCTAATCAGCCCCAGCATTTT

v_call: TRBV4-3
clone_size: .
d_call: .
j_call: TRBJ2-2
cdr3_aa: CASSQGAEASNTGELFF
cdr3_nt: TGCGCCAGCAGCCAAGGGGCGGAGGCATCGAACACCGGGGAGCTGTTTTTT

v_call: TRBV6-6
clone_size: .
d_call: .
j_call: TRBJ2-7
cdr3_aa: CASSYGEKPYEQYF
cdr3_nt: TGTGCCAGCAGTTACGGCGAAAAACCCTACGAGCAGTACTTC

v_call: TRBV7-9
clone_size: .
d_call: TRBD2
j_call: TRBJ2-7
cdr3_aa: CASSGSGGGAYEQYF
cdr3_nt: TGTGCCAGCAGCGGTAGCGGGGGGGGCGCGTACGAGCAGTACTTC

v_call: TRBV28
clone_size: once
d_call: .
j_call: TRBJ1-1
cdr3_aa: CASSSFDRTNTEAFF
cdr3_nt: TGTGCCAGCAGTTCCTTCGACAGGACGAACACTGAAGCTTTCTTT

v_call: TRBV6-5
clone_size: .
d_call: .
j_call: TRBJ2-1
cdr3_aa: CASSRDSTGNEQFF
cdr3_nt: TGTGCCAGCAGTCGGGACTCCACCGGGAATGAGCAGTTCTTC

v_call: TRBV15
clone_size: .
d_call: .
j_call: TRBJ2-7
cdr3_aa: CATSSFHGSSYEQYF
cdr3_nt: TGTGCCACCAGCAGCTTCCACGGCAGCTCCTACGAGCAGTACTTC

v_call: TRBV2
clone_size: few
d_call: .
j_call: TRBJ1-6
cdr3_aa: CASREQSPLHF
cdr3_nt: TGTGCCAGCAGGGAGCAATCACCCCTCCACTTT

v_call: TRBV7-2
clone_size: .
d_call: .
j_call: TRBJ2-3
cdr3_aa: CASSLVRGITDTQYF
cdr3_nt: TGTGCCAGCAGCTTAGTTAGGGGGATCACAGATACGCAGTATTTT

v_call: TRBV27
clone_size: .
d_call: .
j_call: TRBJ2-7
cdr3_aa: CASSLSGGEQYF
cdr3_nt: TGTGCCAGCAGTTTATCTGGGGGGGAGCAGTACTTC

v_call: TRBV19
clone_size: .
d_call: TRBD1
j_call: TRBJ1-2
cdr3_aa: CAVETGSGYTF
cdr3_nt: TGTGCCGTCGAGACAGGGAGTGGCTACACCTTC

v_call: TRBV4-3
clone_size: .
d_call: TRBD2
j_call: TRBJ2-7
cdr3_aa: CASSQDRSGLAIKQYF
cdr3_nt: TGCGCCAGCAGCCAAGATCGGTCGGGACTAGCGATAAAGCAGTACTTC

v_call: TRBV4-3
clone_size: once
d_call: .
j_call: TRBJ2-7
cdr3_aa: CASSHGRGYEQYF
cdr3_nt: TGCGCCAGCAGCCACGGCCGGGGGTACGAGCAGTACTTC

v_call: TRBV29-1
clone_size: .
d_call: .
j_call: TRBJ2-7
cdr3_aa: CSVEDRHGSSYEQYF
cdr3_nt: TGCAGCGTTGAAGATCGACACGGCAGCTCCTACGAGCAGTACTTC

v_call: TRBV7-8
clone_size: .
d_call: .
j_call: TRBJ1-1
cdr3_aa: CASSLTAPMNTEAFF
cdr3_nt: TGTGCCAGCAGCTTAACCGCCCCGATGAACACTGAAGCTTTCTTT